This T cell receptor beta chain was found in a study of T cell repertoires in cytomegalovirus infection. For the study at large: CMV infection together with matching HLA type was indicated by public TCR beta signatures.

V lost 1 base to trimming and J lost 1 base, with 25 bases between them. This CDR3 is built from 19 residues. Germline values: CDR1 DFQATT, CDR2 SNEGSKA (reference sequence). Concerning this clonotype: Its target is unknown.

Study findings and constraints: Dominating the ex vivo response were HLA-C-restricted CMV-specific TCR beta clonotypes. Summed public TCR beta family frequency identified CMV carriers bearing the relevant HLA.

TCRdb used MiXCR to reprocess the reads, holding one entry per CDR3 protein. Here the sample spans approximately 160,000 distinct CDR3 sequences, roughly 17% being singletons. Sequenced: CD8+ T cells from PBMCs. The clonotype comes from a human donor in good health (CMV status not recorded). Some clones in this sample may be carry-over from other donors' samples. The chain uses TRBV20-1 and TRBJ1-1; D uncertain. The CDR3 DNA follows: TGCAGTGCTAGAGGATGGAGACTGTCGACGAGGTCGTCGAACACTGAAGCTTTCTTT. Residues: CSARGWRLSTRSSNTEAFF.